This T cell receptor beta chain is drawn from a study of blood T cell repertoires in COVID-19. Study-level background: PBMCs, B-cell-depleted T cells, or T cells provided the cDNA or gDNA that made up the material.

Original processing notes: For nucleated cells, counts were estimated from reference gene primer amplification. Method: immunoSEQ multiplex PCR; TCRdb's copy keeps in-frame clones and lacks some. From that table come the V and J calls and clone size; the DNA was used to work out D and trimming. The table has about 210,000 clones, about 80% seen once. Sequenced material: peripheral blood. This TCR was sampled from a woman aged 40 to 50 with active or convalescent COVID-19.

CDR3 DNA sequence: TGTGCCAGCAGTTTATACAGGGAGAGCGGTCAGCCCCAGCATTTT. This gives the protein CASSLYRESGQPQHF. The genes are TRBV27 and TRBJ1-5, with D possibly matching TRBD1 (6 bases). The V end was cut by 1 base, the J end by 6 bases, with 13 bases between. The CDR3 has 15 residues. CDR1 MNHEY and CDR2 SMNVEV come from the germline V gene (reference sequence).